The T cell receptor beta chain described here comes from a study of blood T cell repertoires in COVID-19 (dated by TCRdb to about 2020). At the level of the whole study: Collaborator samples came from the United States, Italy and Spain and covered acute and convalescent phases of COVID-19. The material from the prospective study consisted of cDNA or gDNA derived from T cells, B-cell-depleted T cells, or PBMCs. The dataset comprised deeply sampled blood TCRbeta repertoires from subjects exposed to, actively infected with, or recovered from COVID-19. Sample metadata almost always included a de-identified subject ID, COVID-19 status, age in years and sex. HLA class I and class II types, where available, came from metadata supplied by the sample provider rather than from assay-based typing. A freely available public database, intended as a resource for researchers studying the immune response to SARS-CoV-2, is where the repertoires were released. The samples were drawn from the first 160 participants of the ongoing ImmuneRACE study and from roughly 1,300 subjects provided by 6 global collaborators. Study-wide findings and limitations: The amount of clinical and demographic metadata varied by source and participant and was provided uncurated.

Collaborating institutions collected whole blood in K2EDTA tubes following their own protocols. For TCRbeta analysis, collaborators shipped samples in one of three forms: frozen whole blood, isolated PBMCs, or DNA extracted from either of those sample types. The immunoSEQ Assay, a bias-controlled multiplex PCR, was used to amplify TCRbeta CDR3 regions from genomic DNA. Processing in the source paper ran as follows. The number of nucleated cells in each sample was estimated from the amplification of reference gene primers within the assay. To quantify the absolute abundance of each unique TCRbeta CDR3 rearrangement, sequence reads were collapsed and filtered. Productive Simpson clonality was computed per sample as the square root of Simpson's diversity index over productive rearrangements. Here the immuneACCESS table is served through TCRdb, limited to in-frame sequences with V and J called. Missing clones are a known gap in these copies; in checked studies unresolved V genes cover under half, and the rest lacks a known reason. V, J and clone size are those of that table, while D and trimming were read from the DNA. A total of fewer than 250,000 clones appear in this sample, about 90% of them only once. The top ten clones comprise roughly 2% of the sample.

CDR1 and CDR2 (SGHDN, FVKESK) derive from the germline V gene. The germline V end is reduced by 2 bases and the J end by 5 bases; junction bases left unmatched: 5. The CDR3, from cysteine to phenylalanine, totals 15 residues. Just the 45-base CDR3 DNA is kept, in frame starting at base 1. This clone was seen just once. No cognate antigen has been identified for it. No quality values exist for individual bases; no much larger clone is one base distant. The V gene is TRBV14 and the J gene is TRBJ2-3; 9 junctional bases match TRBD2. Sequencing was carried out using peripheral blood. The clonotype originates from a woman aged 45-65 years with acute or convalescent COVID-19. CDR3 protein: CASSQQRGVRDTQYF. The bases read TGTGCCAGCAGCCAACAGCGGGGGGTCAGAGATACGCAGTATTTT.